The rows below give T cell receptor beta chains drawn from one sample of a study of CD8+ T cells in alopecia areata. Some clones are missing from TCRdb's copy, which holds only in-frame ones; the method was immunoSEQ multiplex PCR. Here the sample spans roughly 180,000 clones, about 47% being singletons. Sequenced here: CD8+ T cells sorted from blood, sampled around week 54, from a patient treated with tofacitinib. These receptors all come from a human donor with alopecia areata. Each CDR3 is given with its conserved first and last residue. A D gene is named only where the DNA matches it firmly. Expanded clones get a size class; other rows say once, few or many, or leave the size out.

D gene: -
clone size: -
V gene: TRBV5-1
J gene: TRBJ1-1
CDR3 protein: CASSTRTVGVAEAFF
CDR3 DNA: TGCGCCAGCAGCACACGGACAGTCGGGGTGGCTGAAGCTTTCTTT

D gene: TRBD1
clone size: -
V gene: TRBV30
J gene: TRBJ1-5
CDR3 protein: CAWSETGEAQPQHF
CDR3 DNA: TGTGCCTGGAGTGAGACAGGGGAAGCTCAGCCCCAGCATTTT

D gene: -
clone size: -
V gene: TRBV5-4
J gene: TRBJ2-5
CDR3 protein: CASSGGRDETQYF
CDR3 DNA: TGTGCCAGCAGCGGGGGACGCGATGAGACCCAGTACTTC

D gene: -
clone size: -
V gene: TRBV30
J gene: TRBJ2-2
CDR3 protein: CAWRGSGELFF
CDR3 DNA: TGTGCCTGGAGGGGTTCCGGGGAGCTGTTTTTT

D gene: -
clone size: -
V gene: TRBV29-1
J gene: TRBJ1-2
CDR3 protein: CSVEALAYYGYTF
CDR3 DNA: TGCAGCGTTGAGGCCCTCGCTTACTATGGCTACACCTTC

D gene: TRBD1
clone size: few
V gene: TRBV6-6
J gene: TRBJ2-7
CDR3 protein: CASRNPGQGYEQYF
CDR3 DNA: TGTGCCAGCAGAAACCCGGGACAGGGCTACGAGCAGTACTTC

D gene: -
clone size: few
V gene: TRBV19
J gene: TRBJ1-2
CDR3 protein: CASSIDTGVTGYTF
CDR3 DNA: TGTGCCAGTAGTATAGATACGGGGGTTACTGGCTACACCTTC

D gene: TRBD2
clone size: few
V gene: TRBV4-2
J gene: TRBJ2-1
CDR3 protein: CASSQDSLAGEYNEQFF
CDR3 DNA: TGTGCCAGCAGCCAAGATTCCCTAGCGGGGGAGTACAATGAGCAGTTCTTC

D gene: TRBD1
clone size: few
V gene: TRBV29-1
J gene: TRBJ1-1
CDR3 protein: CSVAGTGVGGTEAFF
CDR3 DNA: TGCAGCGTTGCCGGGACAGGGGTAGGAGGGACTGAAGCTTTCTTT

D gene: -
clone size: -
V gene: TRBV6-5
J gene: TRBJ1-6
CDR3 protein: CASSGGHEYNSPLHF
CDR3 DNA: TGTGCCAGCAGTGGCGGACACGAATATAATTCACCCCTCCACTTT

D gene: -
clone size: -
V gene: TRBV30
J gene: TRBJ1-2
CDR3 protein: CAWSNIGTSIDGYTF
CDR3 DNA: TGTGCCTGGAGTAATATAGGGACCAGCATAGATGGCTACACCTTC

D gene: -
clone size: -
V gene: TRBV25-1
J gene: TRBJ1-4
CDR3 protein: CASSESGTSGEKLFF
CDR3 DNA: TGTGCCAGCAGTGAGAGTGGGACATCCGGGGAAAAACTGTTTTTT

D gene: -
clone size: -
V gene: TRBV19
J gene: TRBJ1-5
CDR3 protein: CASSNGILSNQPQHF
CDR3 DNA: TGTGCCAGTAGCAATGGCATTCTTAGCAATCAGCCCCAGCATTTT

D gene: -
clone size: -
V gene: TRBV7-8
J gene: TRBJ2-7
CDR3 protein: CASSYDRTADYEQYF
CDR3 DNA: TGTGCCAGCAGTTACGACCGGACAGCCGACTACGAGCAGTACTTC

D gene: -
clone size: -
V gene: TRBV5-6
J gene: TRBJ2-1
CDR3 protein: CASSHTLTDTYNEQFF
CDR3 DNA: TGTGCCAGCAGCCACACGCTTACAGATACCTACAATGAGCAGTTCTTC

D gene: TRBD2
clone size: few
V gene: TRBV4-1
J gene: TRBJ2-3
CDR3 protein: CASSQDFSGGADTQYF
CDR3 DNA: TGTGCCAGCAGCCAAGATTTTAGCGGGGGGGCAGATACGCAGTATTTT

D gene: -
clone size: few
V gene: TRBV7-6
J gene: TRBJ2-1
CDR3 protein: CASSLANPEEGYNEQFF
CDR3 DNA: TGTGCCAGCAGCTTAGCCAACCCGGAGGAGGGTTACAATGAGCAGTTCTTC

D gene: TRBD2
clone size: many
V gene: TRBV4-1
J gene: TRBJ2-3
CDR3 protein: CASSLLAGTDTQYF
CDR3 DNA: TGCGCCAGCAGCCTACTAGCGGGGACAGATACGCAGTATTTT

D gene: TRBD1
clone size: many
V gene: TRBV4-1
J gene: TRBJ1-1
CDR3 protein: CASSSPGGKGTEAFF
CDR3 DNA: TGCGCCAGCAGCTCCCCAGGGGGGAAGGGCACTGAAGCTTTCTTT

D gene: TRBD1
clone size: few
V gene: TRBV7-8
J gene: TRBJ2-1
CDR3 protein: CASSFWDRVDNEQFF
CDR3 DNA: TGTGCCAGCAGCTTCTGGGACAGGGTGGACAATGAGCAGTTCTTC

D gene: -
clone size: -
V gene: TRBV29-1
J gene: TRBJ1-1
CDR3 protein: CSVKTGYTEAFF
CDR3 DNA: TGCAGCGTTAAAACAGGGTACACTGAAGCTTTCTTT

D gene: TRBD1
clone size: -
V gene: TRBV6-5
J gene: TRBJ2-1
CDR3 protein: CASSPGTGTNEQFF
CDR3 DNA: TGTGCCAGCAGTCCTGGGACAGGGACCAATGAGCAGTTCTTC

D gene: -
clone size: -
V gene: TRBV11-2
J gene: TRBJ1-2
CDR3 protein: CASSLGAASNYGYTF
CDR3 DNA: TGTGCCAGCAGCTTAGGAGCAGCTTCTAACTATGGCTACACCTTC

D gene: -
clone size: -
V gene: TRBV5-1
J gene: TRBJ2-7
CDR3 protein: CASSLLFDEQYF
CDR3 DNA: TGCGCCAGCAGCTTGTTATTCGACGAGCAGTACTTC

D gene: -
clone size: -
V gene: TRBV9
J gene: TRBJ2-7
CDR3 protein: CASSAPQSGHNYEQYF
CDR3 DNA: TGTGCCAGCAGCGCTCCCCAATCGGGACACAACTACGAGCAGTACTTC

D gene: -
clone size: -
V gene: TRBV27
J gene: TRBJ2-3
CDR3 protein: CASGDSPDTQYF
CDR3 DNA: TGTGCCAGCGGAGACAGTCCAGATACGCAGTATTTT

D gene: -
clone size: -
V gene: TRBV30
J gene: TRBJ1-2
CDR3 protein: CACPGLGGYTF
CDR3 DNA: TGTGCCTGTCCTGGCCTAGGCGGCTACACCTTC

D gene: TRBD2
clone size: -
V gene: TRBV27
J gene: TRBJ2-1
CDR3 protein: CASSLLTSGGVNEQFF
CDR3 DNA: TGTGCCAGCAGTTTATTGACTAGCGGGGGGGTGAATGAGCAGTTCTTC

D gene: TRBD1
clone size: few
V gene: TRBV27
J gene: TRBJ1-5
CDR3 protein: CASSLGQANQPQHF
CDR3 DNA: TGTGCCAGCAGTCTAGGACAGGCCAATCAGCCCCAGCATTTT

D gene: -
clone size: -
V gene: TRBV14
J gene: TRBJ1-1
CDR3 protein: CASSQGAGNTEAFF
CDR3 DNA: TGTGCCAGCAGCCAAGGGGCAGGGAACACTGAAGCTTTCTTT

D gene: -
clone size: few
V gene: TRBV27
J gene: TRBJ2-1
CDR3 protein: CASRGGGRNEQFF
CDR3 DNA: TGTGCCAGCCGGGGAGGAGGGAGGAATGAGCAGTTCTTC

D gene: -
clone size: -
V gene: TRBV11-1
J gene: TRBJ2-7
CDR3 protein: CASSFDRTTEQYF
CDR3 DNA: TGTGCCAGCAGCTTCGACCGGACGACCGAGCAGTACTTC

D gene: -
clone size: -
V gene: TRBV15
J gene: TRBJ2-5
CDR3 protein: CATSRDPGETQYF
CDR3 DNA: TGTGCCACCAGCAGAGATCCAGGGGAGACCCAGTACTTC

D gene: -
clone size: few
V gene: TRBV19
J gene: TRBJ2-1
CDR3 protein: CASSLRISSYNEQFF
CDR3 DNA: TGTGCCAGTAGCCTCAGGATCAGCTCCTACAATGAGCAGTTCTTC

D gene: TRBD2
clone size: -
V gene: TRBV30
J gene: TRBJ2-7
CDR3 protein: CAWSVDPAGGRIDEQYF
CDR3 DNA: TGTGCCTGGAGTGTCGACCCCGCGGGGGGCCGAATCGACGAGCAGTACTTC

D gene: -
clone size: -
V gene: TRBV5-1
J gene: TRBJ2-6
CDR3 protein: CASSTTGTGANVLTF
CDR3 DNA: TGCGCCAGCAGCACTACAGGGACTGGGGCCAACGTCCTGACTTTC

D gene: -
clone size: -
V gene: TRBV19
J gene: TRBJ1-6
CDR3 protein: CASSIKGNSSPLHF
CDR3 DNA: TGTGCCAGTAGTATCAAGGGGAACAGTTCACCCCTCCACTTT

D gene: TRBD1
clone size: -
V gene: TRBV5-1
J gene: TRBJ2-5
CDR3 protein: CASSSQGQGETQYF
CDR3 DNA: TGCGCCAGCAGCAGCCAGGGACAGGGGGAGACCCAGTACTTC

D gene: TRBD1
clone size: -
V gene: TRBV5-6
J gene: TRBJ2-5
CDR3 protein: CASSWAPGGAGETQYF
CDR3 DNA: TGTGCCAGCAGCTGGGCCCCAGGGGGCGCGGGGGAGACCCAGTACTTC